Shown below are 14 T cell receptor beta chains from a single sample sequenced in a study of shared clonotypes between healthy human individuals. The data were produced by immunoSEQ multiplex PCR, yet TCRdb's version contains in-frame clones alone and is incomplete. This repertoire shows about 1.1 million clones, 60% to 85% found once; its top ten account for 0.85% to 1%. Sample: memory CD4+ T cells from PBMCs. This sample's subset: CD45RA-negative fraction. The receptors here all came from a man between 18 and 29 years old in good health. Some clones in this sample may be carry-over from other donors' samples.

The rearrangement joins TRBV4-1 to TRBJ2-4, with 10 nucleotides matching TRBD2. With V trimmed by 1 base and J by 3 bases, 9 bases remained unmatched. The CDR3 is 18 residues long. Germline loops: CDR1 MGHRA, CDR2 YSYEKL. CDR3 residues: CASSQGLAGVGDKNIQYF. The CDR3 DNA reads TGCGCCAGCAGCCAAGGGCTAGCGGGAGTCGGCGACAAAAACATTCAGTACTTC.

The V and J genes are TRBV10-3 and TRBJ2-7, with D possibly TRBD1 on 6 matching bases. CDR1 and CDR2 from the germline V gene are ENHRY and SYGVKD. The CDR3 loop spans 13 amino acids. Trimming took off 11 bases at V and 1 base at J, with 15 bases between the two ends. CDR3 loop: CALRAGESYEQYF. The CDR3 DNA reads TGTGCCCTCCGGGCAGGGGAATCCTACGAGCAGTACTTC.

V usage is TRBV5-5 and J usage is TRBJ1-4; no clear D. This CDR3 comprises 16 residues. Germline V gene sequence: CDR1 SGHKS, CDR2 YYEKEE (reference sequence). Trimming shortened V by 3 bases and J by 4 bases, and 16 bases separated the two germline ends. This CDR3 reads CASSSDTGIVNEKLFF. CDR3 DNA: TGTGCCAGCAGCTCCGATACCGGGATAGTTAATGAAAAACTGTTTTTT. Full variable domain (rest looked up from reference TRBV5-5 and TRBJ1-4): DAGVTQSPTHLIKTRGQQVTLRCSPISGHKSVSWYQQVLGQGPQFIFQYYEKEERGRGNFPDRFSARQFPNYSSELNVNALLLGDSALYLCASSSDTGIVNEKLFFGSGTQLSVL.

The chain links TRBV5-1 to TRBJ2-2; TRBD1 matches at 7 bases. V lost 2 bases, J lost 7 bases, and 5 bases stayed unmatched. The germline gives CDR1 SGHRS, CDR2 YFSETQ. The CDR3 loop spans 14 amino acids. CDR3 nucleotide sequence: TGCGCCAGCAGCTTTGACAGGGTTGTCGGGGAGCTGTTTTTT. It is translated as CASSFDRVVGELFF.

The chain employs TRBV6-1 and TRBJ2-1, with D maybe TRBD2 (5 bases). Deletions cut 6 bases from V and 3 bases from J, with 15 bases between. Germline CDR1 MNHNS, CDR2 SASEGT. The CDR3 loop spans 15 amino acids. The CDR3 spells CASRIVRDDYNEQFF. The CDR3 DNA reads TGTGCCAGCAGAATAGTCCGGGATGACTACAATGAGCAGTTCTTC.

As regards this clone: This CDR3 is also generated by other DNA sequences in the sample. The chain carries TRBV7-9 and TRBJ2-5; D unclear. The CDR3 runs 11 residues. Germline assignment: CDR1 SEHNR and CDR2 FQNEAQ (reference sequence). V was clipped by 5 bases and J by 3 bases, with 4 bases between them. CDR3 sequence: CASSLKETQYF. The DNA of the CDR3 is TGTGCCAGCAGCCTAAAAGAGACCCAGTACTTC.

CDR3 region: CASSFEQGVAEQYF. CDR3 bases: TGTGCCAGCAGCTTCGAACAGGGGGTCGCCGAGCAGTACTTC. The rearrangement joins TRBV7-9 to TRBJ2-7, with 8 bases aligning to TRBD1. CDR3 length: 14 residues. Unmatched junction bases numbered 7, after V lost 3 bases and J lost 6 bases. Germline CDR1 SEHNR, CDR2 FQNEAQ (reference sequence).

The chain carries TRBV28 and TRBJ2-7; no definite D call. The CDR3 runs 11 residues. Germline-derived CDR1 and CDR2 are MDHEN and SYDVKM. V shed 9 bases and J shed 2 bases, with 8 bases lying between them. In DNA, the CDR3 is TGTGCCAGTGGGCCCGCCTACGAGCAGTACTTC. It yields the protein CASGPAYEQYF.

This chain uses TRBV14 with TRBJ2-7, with D maybe TRBD2 (6 bases). Between the trimmed V and J ends, which lost 4 bases and 4 bases, there was a span of 17 bases. This CDR3 is 15 amino acids long. Germline V gene data show CDR1 as SGHDN and CDR2 as FVKESK. Here the CDR3 reads CASSPMEGVPYEQYF. DNA of the CDR3: TGTGCCAGCAGCCCGATGGAGGGAGTCCCTTACGAGCAGTACTTC.

The chain is built from TRBV7-3 and TRBJ2-1; D is ambiguous. Germline lookup yields CDR1 SGHTA and CDR2 FQGTGA. The V gene lost 5 bases and the J gene lost 4 bases, with 15 bases spanning the gap. CDR3 length: 15 amino acids. The CDR3 nucleotides read TGTGCCAGCAGCGACGGGCCGCTACCTTACAATGAGCAGTTCTTC. Translated, it gives CASSDGPLPYNEQFF. Full variable domain (rest looked up from reference TRBV7-3 and TRBJ2-1): GAGVSQTPSNKVTEKGKYVELRCDPISGHTALYWYRQSLGQGPEFLIYFQGTGAADDSGLPNDRFFAVRPEGSVSTLKIQRTERGDSAVYLCASSDGPLPYNEQFFGPGTRLTVL.

This sequence joins TRBV5-1 and TRBJ2-5, with unresolved D. The V gene's germline CDR1 is SGHRS and CDR2 YFSETQ. CDR3 length equals 14 residues. Trimming shortened V by 1 base and J by 2 bases, and 9 bases separated the two germline ends. The CDR3 DNA reads TGCGCCAGCAGCTTGATGGCAGCTCAAGAGACCCAGTACTTC. Encoded protein: CASSLMAAQETQYF.

V is TRBV18 and J is TRBJ1-3; D is perhaps TRBD1 (6 bases). The germline V gene has CDR1 KGHSH and CDR2 LQKENI. The CDR3 sequence is 15 residues long. The V and J ends lost 3 bases and 0 bases respectively, with 9 bases between them. As DNA, the CDR3 is TGTGCCAGCTCACCCTCGACAGGCTCTGGAAACACCATATATTTT. Translation gives CASSPSTGSGNTIYF.

This clone was detected only once. The chain joins TRBV29-1 to TRBJ2-3; D unresolved. Per the germline V gene, CDR1 is SQVTM and CDR2 is ANQGSEA. V was cut by 7 bases and J by 4 bases, with 12 bases left in between. The CDR3 extends over 12 amino acids. CDR3: CSAYNDADTQYF. In DNA form, the CDR3 reads TGCAGCGCCTACAATGATGCAGATACGCAGTATTTT.

The chain uses TRBV30 and TRBJ1-1; weak D call: TRBD1 (6 bases). The V end was cut by 7 bases, the J end by 0 bases, with 18 bases between. This CDR3 spans 15 amino acids. Per germline, CDR1 GTSNPN and CDR2 SVGIG (reference sequence). The CDR3 sequence: CASKGEGGLNTEAFF. CDR3 DNA sequence: TGTGCCTCCAAGGGCGAGGGGGGCTTGAACACTGAAGCTTTCTTT. Drawing the rest from reference TRBV30 and TRBJ1-1, the complete variable domain is SQTIHQWPATLVQPVGSPLSLECTVEGTSNPNLYWYRQAAGRGLQLLFYSVGIGQISSEVPQNLSASRPQDRQFILSSKKLLLSDSGFYLCASKGEGGLNTEAFFGQGTRLTVV.